Listed below are T cell receptor beta chains from one sample, sequenced in a study of OX40 agonist ivuxolimab in advanced cancers. Method: immunoSEQ multiplex PCR; TCRdb's copy keeps in-frame clones and lacks some. The data hold over 6,500 clones, with just under 75% observed a single time. The starting material was CD4+ or CD8+ T cells sorted from blood, obtained in a trial of the OX40 agonist ivuxolimab. Receptor source: an adult with an advanced solid tumor such as melanoma, head and neck, liver or kidney cancer. The CDR3 runs from the conserved cysteine through the conserved F or W. A D gene is named only where the DNA matches it firmly. Some rows have no size entry. The others give once, few or many, or a class for an expanded clone.

cdr3_nt,cdr3_aa,clone_size,j_call,v_call,d_call
TGTGCCAGCTTCGCGGGGGGTTCTGCCTACGAGCAGTACTTC,CASFAGGSAYEQYF,NA,TRBJ2-7,TRBV6-5,TRBD2
TGCGCCAGCAGCCAAGCCTATACAGAATCCTATGGCTACACCTTC,CASSQAYTESYGYTF,NA,TRBJ1-2,TRBV4-3,NA
TGTGCCAGCAGCCCGACTAGCGGGAGTGCAGATACGCAGTATTTT,CASSPTSGSADTQYF,NA,TRBJ2-3,TRBV7-2,TRBD2
TGTGCCAGCAGTGAGAATGAAGAACCACCCTTC,CASSENEEPPF,NA,TRBJ1-2,TRBV7-9,NA
TGCGCCAGCAGCCACCGTGGAGAGGCAGCCTTAGCCAAAAACATTCAGTACTTC,CASSHRGEAALAKNIQYF,few,TRBJ2-4,TRBV4-3,NA
TGTGCCAGCAGCCCCACGACAGGGAACCCCTACAATGAGCAGTTCTTC,CASSPTTGNPYNEQFF,NA,TRBJ2-1,TRBV11-2,TRBD1
TGTGCCAGCAGCCCCCGGAAGAGTGGCGGAGGCCCCAGCACAGATACGCAGTATTTT,CASSPRKSGGGPSTDTQYF,NA,TRBJ2-3,TRBV7-2,NA
TGCGCCAGCAGCCAGGTTGGGGATCAGCCCCAGCATTTT,CASSQVGDQPQHF,NA,TRBJ1-5,TRBV4-1,NA
TGTGCCAGCAGTATGACCGGGGAGCTGTTTTTT,CASSMTGELFF,NA,TRBJ2-2,TRBV27,NA
TGTGCCAGTAGTATGACACCTTATAGCAATCAGCCCCAGCATTTT,CASSMTPYSNQPQHF,NA,TRBJ1-5,TRBV19,NA
TGTGCCAGCAGCTTAAGTCCTACCTACGAGCAGTACTTC,CASSLSPTYEQYF,NA,TRBJ2-7,TRBV7-9,NA
TGTGCCAGCAGCTTCTGGTCGGGAGCAAGCACAGATACGCAGTATTTT,CASSFWSGASTDTQYF,NA,TRBJ2-3,TRBV5-4,NA
TGTGCCAGCAGCGGGACCTCTTATGAAAAACTGTTTTTT,CASSGTSYEKLFF,few,TRBJ1-4,TRBV7-2,NA
TGCGCCAGCAGTCTGTCCGACAACGGGTACGAGCAGTACTTC,CASSLSDNGYEQYF,NA,TRBJ2-7,TRBV5-1,NA
TGTGCCAGCAGCTTAGTCCCACTAGCGGGGGGCTACAATGAGCAGTTCTTC,CASSLVPLAGGYNEQFF,NA,TRBJ2-1,TRBV7-2,TRBD2
TGTGCCAGCAGCCACATTGCGGCTCCGGGGAATGAGCAGTTCTTC,CASSHIAAPGNEQFF,NA,TRBJ2-1,TRBV7-9,NA
TGTGCCAGCAGCGGAGATAGTTCGGATATTAACTATGGCTACACCTTC,CASSGDSSDINYGYTF,NA,TRBJ1-2,TRBV11-2,NA